The rows below give T cell receptor beta chains drawn from one sample of a study of blood T cell repertoires in COVID-19. Assay: immunoSEQ multiplex PCR; the TCRdb copy retains only in-frame clones and omits some. Of about 300,000 clones in the sample, 90% were seen once. Material for sequencing was PBMCs or T cells enriched from blood (not recorded which). These TCRs come from a woman aged 18-35 years with acute COVID-19. CDR3s leave out the opening cysteine and the closing phenylalanine or tryptophan. Fields, in order: V gene, J gene, CDR3 protein.

>TRBV5-1|TRBJ1-6
ASSLDRGNSPLH
>TRBV19|TRBJ1-5
ASSITRGGNQPQH
>TRBV19|TRBJ1-3
ASSMEFTAGNTIY
>TRBV21-1|TRBJ2-5
ASRGTGLAGGPGETQY
>TRBV27|TRBJ1-5
ASSSTPSGYQPQH
>TRBV11-3|TRBJ2-1
ASSLTPGLAVLNEQF
>TRBV3-1/TRBV3-2|TRBJ2-1
ASSQLAGSDEQF
>TRBV7-9|TRBJ2-6
ASSLGLAGLSGANVLT
>TRBV28|TRBJ1-1
ASRQGLEAF
>TRBV11-3|TRBJ2-3
ASSSPRSHQGTDTQY
>TRBV15|TRBJ1-4
ATRSSGEEKLF
>TRBV28|TRBJ2-1
ASSLLSGRAGGEQF
>TRBV28|TRBJ2-5
ASSSRRQGNQETQY
>TRBV9|TRBJ1-2
ASSDMRTGRANYGYT
>TRBV5-1|TRBJ1-1
ASSLSGTEAF
>TRBV1|TRBJ2-7
TSSLRLLSYEQY
>TRBV5-8|TRBJ2-2
ASSLLRQVTGELF
>TRBV7-3|TRBJ2-2
ASSPSTSLLTGELF
>TRBV3-1/TRBV3-2|TRBJ2-5
ASSQGGGAGPPN
>TRBV6-5|TRBJ2-1
ASKRWTSLGNEQF
>TRBV27|TRBJ1-2
ASSFWQGATGYT
>TRBV2|TRBJ2-3
ASTGRAIHRTDTQY
>TRBV2|TRBJ2-2
ASRSGKGVGELF
>TRBV28|TRBJ2-7
ASSAPGQTYEQY
>TRBV6-5|TRBJ1-6
ASSYRQGNNSPLH
>TRBV10-2|TRBJ1-5
ASSEYSGTGAVNQPQH
>TRBV3-1/TRBV3-2|TRBJ2-7
ASSQDLGDRGEQY
>TRBV10-3|TRBJ2-1
AISSGTGNEQF
>TRBV19|TRBJ1-5
ASSMLTALNQPQH
>TRBV7-3|TRBJ2-3
ASSLTTLLSTDTQY
>TRBV4-2|TRBJ2-7
ASSQEGSQGGHYEQY
>TRBV29-1|TRBJ1-5
SVKTGNQPQH
>TRBV25-1|TRBJ1-4
ASSAGKDSTNEKLF
>TRBV27|TRBJ2-3
ASSSVSGMGTDTQY
>TRBV9|TRBJ1-2
ASSVGTGGLYGYT
>TRBV27|TRBJ2-3
ASSYRGGREGTDTQY
>TRBV7-9|TRBJ1-2
ASSLGQGIGYT
>TRBV9|TRBJ1-2
ASSVGQGGYGYT
>TRBV5-1|TRBJ2-7
ASRPEPGLATEQY
>TRBV11-2|TRBJ2-7
ASSLTGTGYYEQY
>TRBV19|TRBJ2-7
ASSIRSGSPLDEQY
>TRBV4-2|TRBJ1-4
ASSRLTGRTNEKLF
>TRBV27|TRBJ2-7
ASSTGTSVIYEQY
>TRBV19|TRBJ1-1
ASRWGRTNTEAF
>TRBV15|TRBJ1-1
ATSRGGRTTEAF
>TRBV7-9|TRBJ1-2
ASSNPGEGDYGYT